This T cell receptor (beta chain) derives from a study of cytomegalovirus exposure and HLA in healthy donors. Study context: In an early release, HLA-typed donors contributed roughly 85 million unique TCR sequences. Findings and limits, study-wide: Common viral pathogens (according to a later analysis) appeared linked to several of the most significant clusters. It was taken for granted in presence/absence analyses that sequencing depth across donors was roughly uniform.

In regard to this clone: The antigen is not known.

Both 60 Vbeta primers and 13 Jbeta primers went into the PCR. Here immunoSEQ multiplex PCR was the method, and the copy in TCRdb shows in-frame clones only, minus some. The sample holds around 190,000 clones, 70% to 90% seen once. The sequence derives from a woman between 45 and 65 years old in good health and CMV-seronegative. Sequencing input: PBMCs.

CDR3 sequence reads: CASSNSAGGSGETQYF. The CDR3 DNA reads as TGCGCCAGCAGCAATAGTGCGGGTGGGAGCGGAGAGACCCAGTACTTC. This sequence joins TRBV5-1 and TRBJ2-5, with a tentative D call TRBD2 (5 bases). Trimming removed 4 bases from V and 4 bases from J, with 20 bases in between. This CDR3 spans 16 amino acids. Germline CDR1 reads SGHRS; CDR2 reads YFSETQ.